This TCR beta chain was captured by sequencing in a study of blood T cell repertoires in COVID-19. Study in general: Both acute and convalescent COVID-19 samples were obtained from the United States, Italy and Spain. T cells, B-cell-depleted T cells, or PBMCs provided the cDNA or gDNA that served as material.

Patients at the Seattle site were enrolled during active infection and followed longitudinally. The authors' processing: Reference gene primer amplification yielded estimated nucleated cell counts. TCRdb's copy holds only in-frame clones and misses some; the assay was immunoSEQ multiplex PCR. V and J calls and clone size follow that table, whereas D and trimming were derived from the DNA. The sample lists about 97,000 clones; roughly 92% were seen once. Per the germline V gene, CDR1 is MDHEN and CDR2 is SYDVKM. The length of the CDR3 is 14 residues. V gave up 6 bases and J gave up 5 bases, with 16 bases separating them.

The chain has TRBV28 and TRBJ1-2; no clear D. The sample was peripheral blood. This receptor was identified in a woman in her 50s with COVID-19, enrolled during active disease. DNA for the CDR3: TGTGCCAGCAGCAAAGCCCCCAACCCTTATGGCTACACCTTC. Encoded protein: CASSKAPNPYGYTF.